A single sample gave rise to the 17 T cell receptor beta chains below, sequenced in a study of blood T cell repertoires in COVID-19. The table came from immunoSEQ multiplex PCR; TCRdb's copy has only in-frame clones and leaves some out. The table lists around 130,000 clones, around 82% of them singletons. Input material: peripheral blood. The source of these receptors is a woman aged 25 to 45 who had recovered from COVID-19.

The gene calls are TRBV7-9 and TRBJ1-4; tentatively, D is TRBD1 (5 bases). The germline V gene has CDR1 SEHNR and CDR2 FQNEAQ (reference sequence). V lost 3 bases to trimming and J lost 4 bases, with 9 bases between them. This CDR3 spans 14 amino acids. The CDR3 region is CASSFRDYNEKLFF. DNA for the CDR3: TGTGCCAGCAGCTTCCGGGACTATAATGAAAAACTGTTTTTT.

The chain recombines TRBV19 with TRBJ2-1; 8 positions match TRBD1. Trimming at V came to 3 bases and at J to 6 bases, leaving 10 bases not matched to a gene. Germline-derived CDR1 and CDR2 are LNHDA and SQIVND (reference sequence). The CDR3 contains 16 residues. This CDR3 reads CASSMAGTGLSNEQFF. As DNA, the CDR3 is TGTGCCAGTAGTATGGCCGGGACAGGCCTTTCCAATGAGCAGTTCTTC.

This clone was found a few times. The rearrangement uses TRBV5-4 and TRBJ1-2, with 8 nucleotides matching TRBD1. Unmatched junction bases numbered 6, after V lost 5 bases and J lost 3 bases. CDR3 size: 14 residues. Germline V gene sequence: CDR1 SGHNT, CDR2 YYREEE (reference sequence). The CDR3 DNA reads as TGTGCCAGCAGACTGCAGGGGGCTGACTATGGCTACACCTTC. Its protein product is CASRLQGADYGYTF.

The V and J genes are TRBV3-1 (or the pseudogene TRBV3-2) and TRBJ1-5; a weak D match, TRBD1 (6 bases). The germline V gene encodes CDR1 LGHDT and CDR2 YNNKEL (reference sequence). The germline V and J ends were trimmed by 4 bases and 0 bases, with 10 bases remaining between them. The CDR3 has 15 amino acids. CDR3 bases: TGTGCCAGCAGCCTAGGACAGATTAGCAATCAGCCCCAGCATTTT. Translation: CASSLGQISNQPQHF.

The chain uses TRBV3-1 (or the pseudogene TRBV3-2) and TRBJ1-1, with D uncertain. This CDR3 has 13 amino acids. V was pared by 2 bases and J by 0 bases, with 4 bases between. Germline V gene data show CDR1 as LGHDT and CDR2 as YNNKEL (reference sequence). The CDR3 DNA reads TGTGCCAGCAGCCAAACAGTGAACACTGAAGCTTTCTTT. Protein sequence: CASSQTVNTEAFF.

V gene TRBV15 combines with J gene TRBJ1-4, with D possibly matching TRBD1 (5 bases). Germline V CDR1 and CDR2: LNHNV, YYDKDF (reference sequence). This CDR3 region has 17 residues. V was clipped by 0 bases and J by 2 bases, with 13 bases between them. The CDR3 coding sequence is TGTGCCACCAGCAGAGAAAGCGCAGGGTCGACTAATGAAAAACTGTTTTTT. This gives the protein CATSRESAGSTNEKLFF.

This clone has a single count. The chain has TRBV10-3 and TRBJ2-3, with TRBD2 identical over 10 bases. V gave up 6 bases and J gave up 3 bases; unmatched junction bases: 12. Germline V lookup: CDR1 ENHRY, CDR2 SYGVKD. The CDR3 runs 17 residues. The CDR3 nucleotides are TGTGCCATCAGGAAATCCGGGACTAGCGACAGGACAGATACGCAGTATTTT. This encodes CAIRKSGTSDRTDTQYF.

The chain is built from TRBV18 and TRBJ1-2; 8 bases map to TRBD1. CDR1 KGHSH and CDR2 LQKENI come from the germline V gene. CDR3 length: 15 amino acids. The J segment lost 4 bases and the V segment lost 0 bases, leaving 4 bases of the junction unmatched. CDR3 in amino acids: CASSPPGQGRYGYTF. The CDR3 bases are TGTGCCAGCTCACCACCTGGACAGGGTCGCTATGGCTACACCTTC.

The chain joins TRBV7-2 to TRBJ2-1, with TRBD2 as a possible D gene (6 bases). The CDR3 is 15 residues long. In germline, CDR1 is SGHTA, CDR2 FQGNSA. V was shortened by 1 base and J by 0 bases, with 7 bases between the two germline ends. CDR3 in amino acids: CASSLVGGSYNEQFF. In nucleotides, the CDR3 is TGTGCCAGCAGCTTAGTGGGAGGCTCCTACAATGAGCAGTTCTTC.

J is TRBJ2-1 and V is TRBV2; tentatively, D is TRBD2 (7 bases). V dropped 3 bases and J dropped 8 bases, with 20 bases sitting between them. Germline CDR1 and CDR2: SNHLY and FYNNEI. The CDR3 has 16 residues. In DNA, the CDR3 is TGTGCCAGCAGTGAGTTACTAGCGCCTCCAGGGGATGAGCAGTTCTTC. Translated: CASSELLAPPGDEQFF. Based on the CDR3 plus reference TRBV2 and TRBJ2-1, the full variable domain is EPEVTQTPSHQVTQMGQEVILRCVPISNHLYFYWYRQILGQKVEFLVSFYNNEISEKSEIFDDQFSVERPDGSNFTLKIRSTKLEDSAMYFCASSELLAPPGDEQFFGPGTRLTVL.

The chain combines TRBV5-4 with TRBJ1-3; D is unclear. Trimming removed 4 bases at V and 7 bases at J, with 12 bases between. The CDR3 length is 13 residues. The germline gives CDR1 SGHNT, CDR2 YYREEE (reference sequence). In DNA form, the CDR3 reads TGTGCCAGCAGCCGGGTGGGTGGCAACACCATATATTTT. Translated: CASSRVGGNTIYF.

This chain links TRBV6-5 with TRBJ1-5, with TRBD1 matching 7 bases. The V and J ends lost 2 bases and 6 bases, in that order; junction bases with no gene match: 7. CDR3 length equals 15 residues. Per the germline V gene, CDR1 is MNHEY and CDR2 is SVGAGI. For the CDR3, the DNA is TGTGCCAGCAGTTACACAGGGGAGGTGGGTCAGCCCCAGCATTTT. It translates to CASSYTGEVGQPQHF.

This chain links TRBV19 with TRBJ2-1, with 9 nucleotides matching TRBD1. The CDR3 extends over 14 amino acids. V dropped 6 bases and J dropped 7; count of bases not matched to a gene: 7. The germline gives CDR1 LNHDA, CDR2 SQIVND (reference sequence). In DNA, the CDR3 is TGTGCCAGTAGGTACACAGGGGGCGGAAATGAGCAGTTCTTC. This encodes CASRYTGGGNEQFF.

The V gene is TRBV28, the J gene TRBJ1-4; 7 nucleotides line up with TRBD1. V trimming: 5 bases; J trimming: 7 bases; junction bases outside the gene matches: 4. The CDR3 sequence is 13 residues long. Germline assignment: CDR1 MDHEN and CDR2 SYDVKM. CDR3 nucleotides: TGTGCCAGCAGTGAGGGGACAGCTGAAAAACTGTTTTTT. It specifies CASSEGTAEKLFF.

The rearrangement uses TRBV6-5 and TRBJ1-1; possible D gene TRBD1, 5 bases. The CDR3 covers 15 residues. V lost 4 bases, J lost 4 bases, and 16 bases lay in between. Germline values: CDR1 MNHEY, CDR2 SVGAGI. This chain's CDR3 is CASSSVDKRGTEAFF. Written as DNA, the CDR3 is TGTGCCAGCAGTTCGGTGGACAAAAGGGGCACTGAAGCTTTCTTT.

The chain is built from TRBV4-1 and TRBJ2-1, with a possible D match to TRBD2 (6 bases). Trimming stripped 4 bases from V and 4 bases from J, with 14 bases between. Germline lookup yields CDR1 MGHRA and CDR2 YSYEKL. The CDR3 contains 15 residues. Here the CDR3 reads CASSLRAGSYNEQFF. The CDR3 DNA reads TGCGCCAGCAGCCTGAGGGCGGGATCGTACAATGAGCAGTTCTTC.

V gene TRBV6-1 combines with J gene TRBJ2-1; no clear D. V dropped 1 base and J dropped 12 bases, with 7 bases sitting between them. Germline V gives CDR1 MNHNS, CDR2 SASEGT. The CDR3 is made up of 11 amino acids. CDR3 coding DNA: TGTGCCAGCAGTGAAGTTCCAATGCAGTTCTTC. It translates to CASSEVPMQFF.